This is a list of T cell receptor beta chains from one sample in a study of control samples from healthy donors and cancer patients. Only in-frame clones appear in the TCRdb table, and some are missing; sequencing was by immunoSEQ multiplex PCR. The table shows some 130,000 clones, with 85% to 90% occurring only once. Sequenced material: PBMCs. The origin of the receptors is a man between 50 and 59 years old with head and neck cancer. CDR3s include the opening cysteine and the closing phenylalanine or tryptophan. Fields, in order: CDR3 protein, J gene, V gene.

CDR3: CASSEAGPYGYTF
J: TRBJ1-2
V: TRBV2

CDR3: CASSSTPTGMNTEAFF
J: TRBJ1-1
V: TRBV5-1

CDR3: CASSYYYSGALGEQYF
J: TRBJ2-7
V: TRBV6-5

CDR3: CSASSIMNTEAFF
J: TRBJ1-1
V: TRBV20-1

CDR3: CASSLEVFQETQYF
J: TRBJ2-5
V: TRBV5-1

CDR3: CASSLDSNQPQHF
J: TRBJ1-5
V: TRBV11-2

CDR3: CASSTPDGHYGYTF
J: TRBJ1-2
V: TRBV6-6

CDR3: CAWSPRDPLGYTF
J: TRBJ1-2
V: TRBV30

CDR3: CATTTTAGGNEKLFF
J: TRBJ1-4
V: TRBV7-9

CDR3: CASSAGWGGGSYEQYF
J: TRBJ2-7
V: TRBV5-1

CDR3: CASNSWGSETQYF
J: TRBJ2-5
V: TRBV11-2

CDR3: CASSFADRGPYEQYF
J: TRBJ2-7
V: TRBV7-6

CDR3: CASSSPGYTQYF
J: TRBJ2-3
V: TRBV6-5

CDR3: CASSWSGGVNEQFF
J: TRBJ2-1
V: TRBV19

CDR3: CASSTGRGFGYTF
J: TRBJ1-2
V: TRBV7-9

CDR3: CASSVGTGETDTQYF
J: TRBJ2-3
V: TRBV9

CDR3: CASSASGGSNQPQHF
J: TRBJ1-5
V: TRBV19

CDR3: CASSPGPSSYEQYF
J: TRBJ2-7
V: TRBV11-3

CDR3: CASSPTGFETQYF
J: TRBJ2-5
V: TRBV19

CDR3: CASRREDYNEQFF
J: TRBJ2-1
V: TRBV6-5

CDR3: CASSRRDGKEKLFF
J: TRBJ1-4
V: TRBV19

CDR3: CASSPQVVYGYTF
J: TRBJ1-2
V: TRBV7-2

CDR3: CASSVDPEDYNSPLHF
J: TRBJ1-6
V: TRBV9

CDR3: CASSESWSNTEAFF
J: TRBJ1-1
V: TRBV2

CDR3: CASRSASYEQYF
J: TRBJ2-7
V: TRBV5-1

CDR3: CASSPQTGTKETQYF
J: TRBJ2-5
V: TRBV18

CDR3: CASSQGPGGNTGELFF
J: TRBJ2-2
V: TRBV4-2

CDR3: CASSRETQYF
J: TRBJ2-5
V: TRBV2

CDR3: CASGYYAVGSYNEQFF
J: TRBJ2-1
V: TRBV7-2

CDR3: CAWSVRQGRGEGYGYTF
J: TRBJ1-2
V: TRBV30

CDR3: CASSRLGATYNEQFF
J: TRBJ2-1
V: TRBV3-1/TRBV3-2

CDR3: CASRPLAGEQFF
J: TRBJ2-1
V: TRBV19

CDR3: CASSSPGHRQMGEQYF
J: TRBJ2-7
V: TRBV27

CDR3: CASSYTGTSVRGEQYF
J: TRBJ2-7
V: TRBV7-2

CDR3: CASSQEQDLGTQYF
J: TRBJ2-5
V: TRBV4-1

CDR3: CASSLGGRGGHGYTF
J: TRBJ1-2
V: TRBV7-2

CDR3: CASSLLGTGGQETQYF
J: TRBJ2-5
V: TRBV5-1

CDR3: CATSARTYYGYTF
J: TRBJ1-2
V: TRBV24-1

CDR3: CAISRQATSTDTQYF
J: TRBJ2-3
V: TRBV10-3

CDR3: CASTLRDRTYEQYF
J: TRBJ2-7
V: TRBV2

CDR3: CASSPPGQGVSGANVLTF
J: TRBJ2-6
V: TRBV27

CDR3: CSAPIYEQYF
J: TRBJ2-7
V: TRBV20-1

CDR3: CASSLTGDRDNEQFF
J: TRBJ2-1
V: TRBV5-1

CDR3: CASSRTSGTQETQYF
J: TRBJ2-5
V: TRBV7-6

CDR3: CASTKGARVLSDTQYF
J: TRBJ2-3
V: TRBV23-1

CDR3: CASSPQPGTGADTEAFF
J: TRBJ1-1
V: TRBV18

CDR3: CAISEISAAMNTEAFF
J: TRBJ1-1
V: TRBV10-3

CDR3: CAMGTEAFF
J: TRBJ1-1
V: TRBV30

CDR3: CASSLGRNYEQYF
J: TRBJ2-7
V: TRBV6-5

CDR3: CASSSTGRGTEAFF
J: TRBJ1-1
V: TRBV27

CDR3: CSVEEVASYEQYF
J: TRBJ2-7
V: TRBV29-1

CDR3: CASSLRVNEQFF
J: TRBJ2-1
V: TRBV12-3/TRBV12-4

CDR3: CASSLARNANYGYTF
J: TRBJ1-2
V: TRBV7-9

CDR3: CASSPDGSTDTQYF
J: TRBJ2-3
V: TRBV9